Presented here are 15 T cell receptor beta chains from one specimen sequenced in a study of CD8 T cells in Susac syndrome. Random hexamers were used to reverse transcribe an amount of about 0.45 to 1 ug RNA. MiXCR was run by TCRdb on the immunoSEQ multiplex PCR reads, yielding one entry per CDR3 protein. The sample includes 95,000 to 150,000 distinct CDR3 sequences, approximately 93% of them seen just once. The sequenced sample consisted of CD8+ T cells from PBMCs. The receptors stem from a human donor with multiple sclerosis.

The chain uses TRBV20-1 and TRBJ1-1; D is uncertain. The CDR3 has 18 residues. Looked up from germline, CDR1 is DFQATT and CDR2 is SNEGSKA (reference sequence). The ends were cut back, 0 bases at V and 0 bases at J, with 20 bases in the middle. The CDR3 is CSARDPLGQSGLNTEAFF. In DNA, the CDR3 is TGCAGTGCTAGAGATCCGTTGGGTCAAAGCGGGTTGAACACTGAAGCTTTCTTT.

The rearrangement links TRBV13 to TRBJ2-5, with TRBD2 matching 9 bases. Per the germline V gene, CDR1 is PRHDT and CDR2 is FYEKMQ (reference sequence). With V trimmed by 6 bases and J by 1 base, 3 bases remained unmatched. This CDR3 has 14 residues. DNA of the CDR3: TGTGCCAGCAGGACAGCGGGGGGCCAAGAGACCCAGTACTTC. This encodes CASRTAGGQETQYF.

The rearrangement links TRBV20-1 to TRBJ2-3; 9 nucleotides align to TRBD2. This CDR3 is 16 amino acids long. The germline V gene has CDR1 DFQATT and CDR2 SNEGSKA (reference sequence). The V segment lost 0 bases and the J segment 2 bases; nucleotides outside the gene matches: 6. The CDR3 is CSARDMAGGPTDTQYF. The CDR3 DNA sequence: TGCAGTGCTAGAGATATGGCGGGAGGGCCCACAGATACGCAGTATTTT.

V gene TRBV5-1 combines with J gene TRBJ2-7; weak D call: TRBD1 (6 bases). V lost 5 bases, J lost 4 bases, and 19 bases lay in between. CDR3 length equals 15 residues. The germline CDR1 and CDR2 sequences are SGHRS and YFSETQ. The CDR3 DNA follows: TGCGCCAGCAGGCCTTCTCCGGGACACGAGTACGAGCAGTACTTC. Residues: CASRPSPGHEYEQYF.

This clonotype was seen a single time. This sequence joins TRBV12-3 or TRBV12-4 and TRBJ2-2; no firm D call. Deletions cut 4 bases from V and 1 base from J, with 13 bases between. The CDR3 has 16 amino acids. In nucleotides, the CDR3 is TGTGCCAGCAGTTCCCAAGCGCCACTGAACACCGGGGAGCTGTTTTTT. Translated, it gives CASSSQAPLNTGELFF.

The CDR3 reads CASSPRLAGSTDTQYF. CDR3 sequence (DNA): TGTGCCAGTAGTCCCAGACTAGCGGGGAGCACAGATACGCAGTATTTT. The V gene is TRBV19, the J gene TRBJ2-3; 11 nucleotides align to TRBD2. Germline-derived CDR1 and CDR2 are LNHDA and SQIVND (reference sequence). V lost 5 bases and J lost 0; bases outside the gene matches: 4. This CDR3 comprises 16 residues.

The gene calls are TRBV9 and TRBJ1-5; TRBD1 matches 8 bases. J was trimmed by 0 bases and V by 7 bases; bases with no gene match: 6. Germline CDR1 SGDLS, CDR2 YYNGEE. The CDR3 consists of 15 residues. CDR3 sequence (DNA): TGTGCCAGCGCTAAGGGGACAGGTAGCAATCAGCCCCAGCATTTT. Translation: CASAKGTGSNQPQHF.

The genes are TRBV7-9 and TRBJ1-5; D perhaps matches TRBD1 (5 bases). V shed 1 base and J shed 3 bases, with 7 bases lying between them. Germline values: CDR1 SEHNR, CDR2 FQNEAQ (reference sequence). This CDR3 contains 14 residues. In DNA, the CDR3 is TGTGCCAGCAGCTTAGGGGGGGTCAATCAGCCCCAGCATTTT. Translated, it gives CASSLGGVNQPQHF.

The rearrangement uses TRBV21-1 and TRBJ1-1; no DNA check was done on the table's D call, TRBD1. TRBV21-1 counts as a pseudogene. CDR3 length equals 14 residues. DNA for the CDR3: TGTGCCAGCAGCAAATATCAGGGGGGCACTGAAGCTTTCTTT. It yields the protein CASSKYQGGTEAFF.

The CDR3 protein is CASSPGTGNEKLFF. The CDR3 DNA reads TGTGCCAGCAGTCCCGGGACGGGAAATGAAAAACTGTTTTTT. V gene TRBV6-6 combines with J gene TRBJ1-4; tentative D call: TRBD1 (5 bases). Germline V gives CDR1 MNHNY, CDR2 SVGAGI (reference sequence). There are 14 residues in the CDR3. The V end lost 5 bases, the J end lost 5 bases, and 12 bases lay between the germline ends.

The chain links TRBV6-6 to TRBJ2-3; 10 nucleotides agree with TRBD2. The ends lost 7 bases at V and 1 base at J; junction bases unmatched: 2. The CDR3 sequence is 14 residues long. Germline-derived CDR1 and CDR2 are MNHNY and SVGAGI (reference sequence). CDR3 sequence (DNA): TGTGCCAGCAAAGGACTAGCGGGCACAGATACGCAGTATTTT. Its translation is CASKGLAGTDTQYF.

The rearrangement links TRBV12-3 or TRBV12-4 to TRBJ2-7; 8 bases are shared with TRBD1. Germline trimming cut 7 bases from V and 5 bases from J; bases unmatched to any gene: 10. The CDR3 loop spans 14 amino acids. In DNA form, the CDR3 reads TGTGCCAGCACCCCGGACAGGGAGTTCCACGAGCAGTACTTC. Translated: CASTPDREFHEQYF.

This sequence joins TRBV4-1 and TRBJ1-2, with TRBD1 matching 9 bases. The CDR3 length is 14 residues. J lost 6 bases, V lost 3 bases, and 5 bases had no gene match. CDR1 and CDR2 from the germline V gene are MGHRA and YSYEKL. As DNA, the CDR3 is TGCGCCAGCAGCCAGCAGACAGGGGGTGATGGCTACACCTTC. It translates to CASSQQTGGDGYTF.

The V call is TRBV5-4, the J call TRBJ2-7, with 9 nucleotides matching TRBD1. CDR3 length equals 16 residues. V shed 4 bases and J 2 bases; nucleotides not matched to a gene: 10. Germline CDR1 is SGHNT and CDR2 is YYREEE (reference sequence). CDR3 bases: TGTGCCAGCAGCCCCGGGACAGGGACTACCCCCTACGAGCAGTACGTC. Translation: CASSPGTGTTPYEQYV.

The chain uses TRBV12-3 or TRBV12-4 and TRBJ2-1; 10 bases match TRBD2. The J segment lost 9 bases and the V segment lost 6 bases, leaving 8 bases of the junction unmatched. CDR3 length: 14 residues. CDR3 amino acids: CASSSSGSPGEQFF. The CDR3 DNA is TGTGCCAGCAGCTCTAGCGGGAGTCCCGGTGAGCAGTTCTTC.